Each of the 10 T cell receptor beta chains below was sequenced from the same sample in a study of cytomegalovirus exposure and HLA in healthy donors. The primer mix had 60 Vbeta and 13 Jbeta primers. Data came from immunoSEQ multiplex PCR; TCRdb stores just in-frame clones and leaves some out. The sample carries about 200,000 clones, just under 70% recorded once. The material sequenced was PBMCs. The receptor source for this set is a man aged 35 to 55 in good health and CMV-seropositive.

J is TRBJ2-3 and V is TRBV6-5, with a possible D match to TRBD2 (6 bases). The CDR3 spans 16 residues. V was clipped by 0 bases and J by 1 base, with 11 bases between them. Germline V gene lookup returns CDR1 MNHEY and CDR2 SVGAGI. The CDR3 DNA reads TGTGCCAGCAGTTACTCCGGGGGAATTGGCACAGATACGCAGTATTTT. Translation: CASSYSGGIGTDTQYF.

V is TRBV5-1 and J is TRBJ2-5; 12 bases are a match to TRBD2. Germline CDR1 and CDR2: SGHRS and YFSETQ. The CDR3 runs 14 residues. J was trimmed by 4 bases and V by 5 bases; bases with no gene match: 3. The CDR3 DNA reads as TGCGCCAGCAGTCCTAGCGGGGGGGTAGAGACCCAGTACTTC. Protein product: CASSPSGGVETQYF. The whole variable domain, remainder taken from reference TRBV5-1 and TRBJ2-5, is KAGVTQTPRYLIKTRGQQVTLSCSPISGHRSVSWYQQTPGQGLQFLFEYFSETQRNKGNFPGRFSGRQFSNSRSEMNVSTLELGDSALYLCASSPSGGVETQYFGPGTRLLVL.

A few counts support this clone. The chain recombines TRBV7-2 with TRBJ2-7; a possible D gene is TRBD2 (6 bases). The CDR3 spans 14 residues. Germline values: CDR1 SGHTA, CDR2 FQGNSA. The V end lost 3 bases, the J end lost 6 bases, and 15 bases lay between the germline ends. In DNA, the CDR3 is TGTGCCAGCAGCTTTGGGGCGGGGCAAGGCGAGCAGTACTTC. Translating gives CASSFGAGQGEQYF.

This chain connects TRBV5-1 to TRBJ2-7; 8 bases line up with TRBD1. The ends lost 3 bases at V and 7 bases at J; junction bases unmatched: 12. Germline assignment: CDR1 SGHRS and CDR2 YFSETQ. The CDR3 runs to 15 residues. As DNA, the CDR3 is TGCGCCAGCAGCTCGAATCCAGGACAGGGCGAGGAGCAGTACTTC. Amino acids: CASSSNPGQGEEQYF.

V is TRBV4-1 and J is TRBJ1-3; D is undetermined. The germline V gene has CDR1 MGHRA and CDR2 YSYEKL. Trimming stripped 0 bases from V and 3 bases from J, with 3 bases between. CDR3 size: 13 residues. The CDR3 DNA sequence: TGCGCCAGCAGCCAAGAACTTGGAAACACCATATATTTT. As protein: CASSQELGNTIYF.

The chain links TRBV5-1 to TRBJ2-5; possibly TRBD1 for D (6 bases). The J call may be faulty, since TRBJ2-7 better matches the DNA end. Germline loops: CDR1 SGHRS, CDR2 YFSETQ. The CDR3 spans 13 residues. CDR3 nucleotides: TGCGCCAGCAGCCCTATGGACAGCTACGAGCAGTACTTC. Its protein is CASSPMDSYEQYF.

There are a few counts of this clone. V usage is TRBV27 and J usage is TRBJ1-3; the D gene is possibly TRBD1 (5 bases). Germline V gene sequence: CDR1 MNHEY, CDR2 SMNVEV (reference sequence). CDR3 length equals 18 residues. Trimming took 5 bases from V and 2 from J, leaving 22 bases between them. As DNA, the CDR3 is TGTGCCAGCAGTACTAGCCCGCCGAGGGGATTCCCTGGAAACACCATATATTTT. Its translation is CASSTSPPRGFPGNTIYF.

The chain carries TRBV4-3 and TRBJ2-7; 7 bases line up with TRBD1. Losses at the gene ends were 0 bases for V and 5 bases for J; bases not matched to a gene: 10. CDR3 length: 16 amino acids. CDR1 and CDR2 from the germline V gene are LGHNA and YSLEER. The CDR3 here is CASSQDHEGTANEQYF. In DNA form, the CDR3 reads TGCGCCAGCAGCCAAGATCATGAAGGGACAGCTAACGAGCAGTACTTC.

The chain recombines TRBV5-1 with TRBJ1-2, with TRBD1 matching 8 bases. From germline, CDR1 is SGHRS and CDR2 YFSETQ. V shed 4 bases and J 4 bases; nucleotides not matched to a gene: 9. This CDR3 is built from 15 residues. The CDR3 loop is CASSRGLTGGYGYTF. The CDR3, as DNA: TGCGCCAGCAGCAGAGGGTTAACAGGGGGCTATGGCTACACCTTC.

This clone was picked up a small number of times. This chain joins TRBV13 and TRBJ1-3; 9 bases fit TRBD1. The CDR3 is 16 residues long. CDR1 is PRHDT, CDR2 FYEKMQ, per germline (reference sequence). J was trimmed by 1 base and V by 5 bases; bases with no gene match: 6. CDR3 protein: CASSGVGTGSGNTIYF. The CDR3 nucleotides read TGTGCCAGCAGCGGCGTCGGGACAGGGTCTGGAAACACCATATATTTT.